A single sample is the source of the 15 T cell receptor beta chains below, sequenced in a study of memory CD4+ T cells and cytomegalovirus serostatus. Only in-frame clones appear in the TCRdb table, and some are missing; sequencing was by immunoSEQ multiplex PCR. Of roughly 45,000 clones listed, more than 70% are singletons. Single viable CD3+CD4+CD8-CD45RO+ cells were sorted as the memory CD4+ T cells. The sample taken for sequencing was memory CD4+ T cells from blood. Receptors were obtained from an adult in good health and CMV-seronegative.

The CDR3 protein is CASSVDGQPNQPQHF. CDR3 DNA: TGTGCCAGCAGCGTAGATGGACAGCCTAATCAGCCCCAGCATTTT. This chain links TRBV9 with TRBJ1-5; D is possibly TRBD1 (6 bases). From germline, CDR1 is SGDLS and CDR2 YYNGEE. CDR3 size: 15 residues. Trimming cost V 0 bases and J 4 bases, with 11 bases left between them.

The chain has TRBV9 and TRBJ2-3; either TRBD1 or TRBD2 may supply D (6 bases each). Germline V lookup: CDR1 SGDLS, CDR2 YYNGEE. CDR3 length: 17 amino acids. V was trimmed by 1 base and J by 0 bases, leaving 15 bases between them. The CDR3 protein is CASSVRGRGPSTDTQYF. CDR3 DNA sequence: TGTGCCAGCAGCGTACGGGGGCGCGGGCCCAGCACAGATACGCAGTATTTT.

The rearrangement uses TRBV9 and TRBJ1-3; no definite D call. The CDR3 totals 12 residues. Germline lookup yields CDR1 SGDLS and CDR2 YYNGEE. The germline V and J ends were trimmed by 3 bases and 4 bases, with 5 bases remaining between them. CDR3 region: CASSASGNTIYF. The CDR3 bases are TGTGCCAGCAGCGCTTCGGGAAACACCATATATTTT.

The CDR3 region has the DNA TGTGCCAGCAGTGATTGGCAGGGTGGGGATGGCTACACCTTC. Translating gives CASSDWQGGDGYTF. The rearrangement uses TRBV2 and TRBJ1-2, with D possibly being TRBD1 (5 bases). Per germline, CDR1 SNHLY and CDR2 FYNNEI. Trimming took off 3 bases at V and 6 bases at J, with 14 bases between the two ends. This CDR3 region has 14 residues.

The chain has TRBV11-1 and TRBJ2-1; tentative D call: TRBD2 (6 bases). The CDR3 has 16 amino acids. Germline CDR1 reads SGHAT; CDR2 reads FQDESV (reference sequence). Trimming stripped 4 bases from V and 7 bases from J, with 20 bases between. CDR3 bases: TGTGCCAGCAGCTCCCCCCTGGGAGGCCGGAGGAATGAGCAGTTCTTC. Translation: CASSSPLGGRRNEQFF.

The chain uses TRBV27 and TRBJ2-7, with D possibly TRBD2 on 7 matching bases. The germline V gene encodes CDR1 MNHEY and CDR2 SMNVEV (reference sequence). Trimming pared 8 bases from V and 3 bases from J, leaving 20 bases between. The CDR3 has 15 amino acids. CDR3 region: CASRRGGGRVYEQYF. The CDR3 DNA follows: TGTGCCAGCCGCCGCGGGGGCGGAAGGGTCTACGAGCAGTACTTC.

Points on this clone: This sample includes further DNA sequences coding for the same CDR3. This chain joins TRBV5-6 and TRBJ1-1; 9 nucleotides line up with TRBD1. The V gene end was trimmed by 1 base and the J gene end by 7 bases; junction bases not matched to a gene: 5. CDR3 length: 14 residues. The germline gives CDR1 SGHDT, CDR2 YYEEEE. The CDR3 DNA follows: TGTGCCAGCAGCTTGAACAGGGGGCAGAGTGAAGCTTTCTTT. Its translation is CASSLNRGQSEAFF.

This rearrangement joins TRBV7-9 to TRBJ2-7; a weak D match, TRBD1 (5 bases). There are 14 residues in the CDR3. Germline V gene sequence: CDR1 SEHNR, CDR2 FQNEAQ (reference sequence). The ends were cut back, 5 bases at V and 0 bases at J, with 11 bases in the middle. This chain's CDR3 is CASSQTVSSYEQYF. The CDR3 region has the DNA TGTGCCAGCAGCCAGACAGTTAGCTCCTACGAGCAGTACTTC.

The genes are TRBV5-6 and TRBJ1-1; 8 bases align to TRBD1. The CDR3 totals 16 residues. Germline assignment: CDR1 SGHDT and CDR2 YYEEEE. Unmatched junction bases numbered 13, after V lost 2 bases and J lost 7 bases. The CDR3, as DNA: TGTGCCAGCAGCTTACCCGGCTACGGACAGGGACGTGAAGCTTTCTTT. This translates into CASSLPGYGQGREAFF.

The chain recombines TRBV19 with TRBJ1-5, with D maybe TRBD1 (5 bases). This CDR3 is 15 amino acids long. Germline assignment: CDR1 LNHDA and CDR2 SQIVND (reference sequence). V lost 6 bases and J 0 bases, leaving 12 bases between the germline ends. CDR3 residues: CASSPGGYSNQPQHF. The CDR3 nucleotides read TGTGCCAGTAGCCCGGGGGGTTATAGCAATCAGCCCCAGCATTTT.

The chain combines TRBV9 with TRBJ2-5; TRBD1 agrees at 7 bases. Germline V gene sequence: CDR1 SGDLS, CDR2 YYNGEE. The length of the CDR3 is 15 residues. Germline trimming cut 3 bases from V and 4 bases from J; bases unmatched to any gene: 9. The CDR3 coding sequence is TGTGCCAGCAGCGCCGCCGGGACAGTGGGAGAGACCCAGTACTTC. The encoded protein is CASSAAGTVGETQYF. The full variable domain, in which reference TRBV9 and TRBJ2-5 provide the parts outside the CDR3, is DSGVTQTPKHLITATGQRVTLRCSPRSGDLSVYWYQQSLDQGLQFLIQYYNGEERAKGNILERFSAQQFPDLHSELNLSSLELGDSALYFCASSAAGTVGETQYFGPGTRLLVL.

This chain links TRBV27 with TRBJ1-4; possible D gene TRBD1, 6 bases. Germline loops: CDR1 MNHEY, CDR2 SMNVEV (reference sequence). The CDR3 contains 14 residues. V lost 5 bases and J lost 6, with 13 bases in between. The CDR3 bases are TGTGCCAGCAGTAAGCAGGGGTTATATGAAAAACTGTTTTTT. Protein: CASSKQGLYEKLFF.

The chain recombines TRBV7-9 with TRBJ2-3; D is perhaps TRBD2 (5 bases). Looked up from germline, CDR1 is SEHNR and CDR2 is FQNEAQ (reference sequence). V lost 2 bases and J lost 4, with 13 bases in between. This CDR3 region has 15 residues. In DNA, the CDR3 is TGTGCCAGCAGCTTATTACGGGAAGGGTCAGATACGCAGTATTTT. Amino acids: CASSLLREGSDTQYF.

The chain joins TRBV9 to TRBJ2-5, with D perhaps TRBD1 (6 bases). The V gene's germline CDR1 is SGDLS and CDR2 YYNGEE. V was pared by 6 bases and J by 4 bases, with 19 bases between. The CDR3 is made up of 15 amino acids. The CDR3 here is CASTRGSVMGETQYF. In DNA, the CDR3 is TGTGCCAGCACCAGGGGATCGGTGATGGGAGAGACCCAGTACTTC.

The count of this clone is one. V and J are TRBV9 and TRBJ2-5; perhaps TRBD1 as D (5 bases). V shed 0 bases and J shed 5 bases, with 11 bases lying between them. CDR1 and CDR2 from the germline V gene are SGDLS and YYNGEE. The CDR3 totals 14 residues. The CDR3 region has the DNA TGTGCCAGCAGCGTAGCGCAGGCAGGGGAGACCCAGTACTTC. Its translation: CASSVAQAGETQYF.